Listed here are 14 T cell receptor beta chains from one sample, sequenced in a study of beta chain features in type 1 diabetes. Overall study findings and caveats: Shorter TCRB CDR3s, moderately but significantly so, marked every one of the four CD4+ subsets in Type 1 diabetes patients.

Their target antigens are unknown. The investigators reverse transcribed all of the isolated RNA, so they sequenced expressed TCRB transcripts. Sequenced by immunoSEQ multiplex PCR; TCRdb stores in-frame clones only, minus some. Counted here are 250,000 to 300,000 clones, 14% occurring once; the ten biggest clones make up 0.015% to 0.02%. The sample was naive CD4+ T cells from blood. These receptors were collected from a man aged 30 to 45 with type 1 diabetes.

The genes are TRBV27 and TRBJ2-1; TRBD2 matches 8 bases. The CDR3 is 14 amino acids. CDR1 MNHEY and CDR2 SMNVEV come from the germline V gene (reference sequence). The V and J ends lost 5 bases and 6 bases, in that order; junction bases with no gene match: 6. CDR3 sequence (DNA): TGTGCCAGCAGTGCTCCGGGAGGGGTCAATGAGCAGTTCTTC. As protein: CASSAPGGVNEQFF.

The gene calls are TRBV5-4 and TRBJ2-7, with 8 nucleotides matching TRBD2. This CDR3 contains 15 residues. CDR1 is SGHNT, CDR2 YYREEE, per germline (reference sequence). V trimming: 3 bases; J trimming: 3 bases; junction bases outside the gene matches: 8. DNA for the CDR3: TGTGCCAGCAGCTCCCGGGAGGGCCAGGGCTACGAGCAGTACTTC. This translates into CASSSREGQGYEQYF.

This rearrangement joins TRBV25-1 to TRBJ1-2; D not certain. CDR1 is MGHDK and CDR2 is SYGVNS in the germline V gene. The CDR3 totals 14 residues. V was clipped by 3 bases and J by 2 bases, with 10 bases between them. CDR3 nucleotide sequence: TGTGCCAGCAGTGATGGCGGCCTCAACTATGGCTACACCTTC. Translating gives CASSDGGLNYGYTF.

This clone was counted only a few times. The chain has TRBV18 and TRBJ1-1; D may be TRBD1 (5 bases). Trimming left V 2 bases short and J 5 bases short, with 18 bases between. The germline gives CDR1 KGHSH, CDR2 LQKENI. This CDR3 is 16 amino acids long. The chain's CDR3 is CASSPKIGTTGTEAFF. The CDR3 DNA reads TGTGCCAGCTCACCAAAGATCGGGACTACGGGGACTGAAGCTTTCTTT.

In its sample, this clone was seen a few times. CDR3 nucleotides: TGTGCCAGCAGTGCTACGGGACAGTTAACAGAGACCCAGTACTTC. Its protein is CASSATGQLTETQYF. The genes are TRBV7-7 and TRBJ2-5; 7 nucleotides agree with TRBD1. The CDR3 length is 15 residues. V dropped 6 bases and J dropped 4; count of bases not matched to a gene: 11. Germline V CDR1 and CDR2: SSHAT, FNYEAQ (reference sequence).

The chain employs TRBV30 and TRBJ1-1; 7 nucleotides match TRBD1. The trim removed 2 bases at V and 3 bases at J, leaving 3 bases unmatched. The CDR3 loop spans 13 amino acids. Germline V gene sequence: CDR1 GTSNPN, CDR2 SVGIG (reference sequence). The CDR3 DNA is TGTGCCTGGAGTTCCCAGGGGGACACTGAAGCTTTCTTT. Protein: CAWSSQGDTEAFF.

The chain joins TRBV27 to TRBJ2-7; no clear D. Germline V gene sequence: CDR1 MNHEY, CDR2 SMNVEV (reference sequence). Trimming took 2 bases from V and 4 from J, leaving 12 bases between them. This CDR3 contains 14 residues. The CDR3 region is CASSLGAERYEQYF. CDR3 coding DNA: TGTGCCAGCAGTTTAGGAGCCGAACGTTACGAGCAGTACTTC.

The J gene is TRBJ2-6, the V gene TRBV28; D is possibly TRBD1 (6 bases). V was cut by 3 bases and J by 4 bases, with 10 bases left in between. Germline values: CDR1 MDHEN, CDR2 SYDVKM. The CDR3 length is 15 residues. As DNA, the CDR3 is TGTGCCAGCAGTTTCAGGGGTGCCGGGGCCAACGTCCTGACTTTC. Translation gives CASSFRGAGANVLTF.

The chain uses TRBV6-5 and TRBJ2-7, with D perhaps TRBD2 (6 bases). The ends were cut back, 2 bases at V and 1 base at J, with 12 bases in the middle. The CDR3 consists of 15 residues. From germline, CDR1 is MNHEY and CDR2 SVGAGI. CDR3 nucleotides: TGTGCCAGCAGTTACACGGGGGTATCTTCCTACGAGCAGTACTTC. Translating gives CASSYTGVSSYEQYF.

In DNA form, the CDR3 reads TGCGCCAGCAGCCAGGGGCAGGCAAATGGCTACACCTTC. This translates into CASSQGQANGYTF. The genes are TRBV5-1 and TRBJ1-2; tentatively, D is TRBD1 (6 bases). Trimming cost V 4 bases and J 6 bases, with 13 bases left between them. The CDR3 covers 13 residues. Germline values: CDR1 SGHRS, CDR2 YFSETQ.

The rearrangement links TRBV7-9 to TRBJ2-1; D not resolved. Germline V gene lookup returns CDR1 SEHNR and CDR2 FQNEAQ (reference sequence). CDR3 length: 13 residues. Trimming shortened V by 2 bases and J by 7 bases, and 9 bases separated the two germline ends. CDR3: CASSLRLGNEQFF. CDR3 nucleotide sequence: TGTGCCAGCAGCTTAAGGCTAGGAAATGAGCAGTTCTTC.

This clone was detected only a few times. V gene TRBV29-1 combines with J gene TRBJ2-7; 7 nucleotides agree with TRBD1. V was clipped by 3 bases and J by 0 bases; unmatched bases: 5. The CDR3 spans 14 residues. Germline V gene data show CDR1 as SQVTM and CDR2 as ANQGSEA. The CDR3 bases are TGCAGCGTTGACGGGGACAGCAACTCCTACGAGCAGTACTTC. Amino acids: CSVDGDSNSYEQYF.

V and J are TRBV2 and TRBJ2-7, with D unresolved. Looked up from germline, CDR1 is SNHLY and CDR2 is FYNNEI. V was clipped by 0 bases and J by 3 bases, with 12 bases between them. The CDR3 totals 15 residues. CDR3 protein: CASSEALGQIYEQYF. The DNA for the CDR3 is TGTGCCAGCAGTGAAGCGCTTGGGCAAATCTACGAGCAGTACTTC.

Regarding this clone: Other nucleotide sequences in the sample specify the same CDR3. The chain uses TRBV2 and TRBJ1-2; D is undetermined. Germline lookup yields CDR1 SNHLY and CDR2 FYNNEI. The V and J ends lost 3 bases and 5 bases respectively, with 7 bases between them. The CDR3 loop spans 12 amino acids. In nucleotides, the CDR3 is TGTGCCAGCAGTGACGGTTCATATGGCTACACCTTC. It encodes CASSDGSYGYTF.